These 13 T cell receptor beta chains share one sample of origin, sequenced in a study of cytomegalovirus exposure and HLA in healthy donors. Researchers ran the PCR with 60 Vbeta and 13 Jbeta primers. The table came from immunoSEQ multiplex PCR; TCRdb's copy has only in-frame clones and leaves some out. The sample lists approximately 190,000 clones; about 80% were seen once. Sequencing used PBMCs. The source is a woman between 18 and 30 years old in good health and CMV-seropositive.

V gene TRBV25-1 combines with J gene TRBJ2-1; 8 nucleotides match TRBD1. The CDR3 extends over 16 amino acids. Looked up from germline, CDR1 is MGHDK and CDR2 is SYGVNS. V shed 1 base, J shed 3 bases, and the junction held 5 bases outside the gene matches. This chain's CDR3 is CASSELGTGLYNEQFF. CDR3 nucleotide sequence: TGTGCCAGCAGTGAATTAGGGACAGGACTCTACAATGAGCAGTTCTTC.

The chain carries TRBV11-3 and TRBJ2-2; perhaps TRBD1 as D (6 bases). With 4 bases removed from V and 5 bases from J, the gap between germline ends came to 23 bases. The CDR3 runs 18 residues. From germline, CDR1 is SGHNT and CDR2 YENEEA. CDR3 nucleotide sequence: TGTGCCAGCAGCTCTAAAGGACAGATCGGCTCAACAACCGGGGAGCTGTTTTTT. Residues: CASSSKGQIGSTTGELFF. The variable domain in full, with the rest retrieved from reference TRBV11-3 and TRBJ2-2, is EAGVVQSPRYKIIEKKQPVAFWCNPISGHNTLYWYLQNLGQGPELLIRYENEEAVDDSQLPKDRFSAERLKGVDSTLKIQPAELGDSAVYLCASSSKGQIGSTTGELFFGEGSRLTVL.

The rearrangement links TRBV9 to TRBJ2-7; D might be TRBD2 (6 bases). The length of the CDR3 is 13 residues. V lost 3 bases, J lost 6 bases, and 13 bases lay in between. CDR1 SGDLS and CDR2 YYNGEE come from the germline V gene. CDR3 nucleotides: TGTGCCAGCAGCGCCGGGGGTCTGCTCGAGCAGTACTTC. Translation: CASSAGGLLEQYF.

The chain links TRBV9 to TRBJ2-5; D is perhaps TRBD1 (5 bases). Germline lookup yields CDR1 SGDLS and CDR2 YYNGEE. The CDR3 length is 14 residues. V dropped 0 bases and J dropped 1 base, with 7 bases sitting between them. For the CDR3, the DNA is TGTGCCAGCAGCGTAGACACAGGCCAAGAGACCCAGTACTTC. It is translated as CASSVDTGQETQYF.

This clone is a singleton in its sample. The V gene is TRBV19, the J gene TRBJ1-1, with D hard to call. Per the germline V gene, CDR1 is LNHDA and CDR2 is SQIVND (reference sequence). The CDR3 contains 13 residues. Trimming took off 7 bases at V and 3 bases at J, with 12 bases between the two ends. Here the CDR3 reads CASTRRRDTEAFF. The CDR3 DNA reads as TGTGCCAGTACGCGGCGGCGAGACACTGAAGCTTTCTTT.

This chain uses TRBV28 with TRBJ2-7; D is perhaps TRBD1 (6 bases). Germline assignment: CDR1 MDHEN and CDR2 SYDVKM. V lost 5 bases and J 7 bases, leaving 12 bases between the germline ends. This CDR3 region has 12 residues. The CDR3 DNA sequence: TGTGCCAGCAGTGCACACAGGGATGAGCAGTACTTC. Translating it yields CASSAHRDEQYF.

This rearrangement joins TRBV7-8 to TRBJ2-5; the match to TRBD1 covers 7 bases. Germline-derived CDR1 and CDR2 are SGHVS and FQNEAQ. This CDR3 spans 15 amino acids. J gave up 1 base and V 5 bases, and 7 bases lay outside the gene matches. In DNA form, the CDR3 reads TGTGCCAGCAGCGGACTGGGGACAGCCCAAGAGACCCAGTACTTC. This sequence encodes CASSGLGTAQETQYF.

The gene calls are TRBV7-2 and TRBJ2-3, with TRBD2 identical over 7 bases. The CDR3 is 15 amino acids. Trimming took 4 bases from V and 2 from J; bases not matched to a gene: 6. Germline V lookup: CDR1 SGHTA, CDR2 FQGNSA. The CDR3 nucleotides are TGTGCCAGCAGCTCGAGCGGGGAGAACACAGATACGCAGTATTTT. Translation: CASSSSGENTDTQYF.

V gene TRBV18 combines with J gene TRBJ2-5; 9 bases align to TRBD2. V dropped 2 bases and J dropped 5; count of bases not matched to a gene: 6. In germline, CDR1 is KGHSH, CDR2 LQKENI. The CDR3 is made up of 15 amino acids. In DNA, the CDR3 is TGTGCCAGCTCACCATACGAGCGGGGGGTCGAGACCCAGTACTTC. Its protein is CASSPYERGVETQYF.

The CDR3 spells CATSRATLNTGELFF. In DNA, the CDR3 is TGTGCCACCAGCAGAGCAACTCTGAACACCGGGGAGCTGTTTTTT. The chain joins TRBV15 to TRBJ2-2; no definite D call. The CDR3 extends over 15 amino acids. The germline V gene has CDR1 LNHNV and CDR2 YYDKDF (reference sequence). Trimming cost V 1 base and J 1 base, with 7 bases left between them.

This clone was observed a single time. The chain couples TRBV6-4 to TRBJ2-3; TRBD2 might be the D (5 bases). With 5 bases removed from V and 8 bases from J, the gap between germline ends came to 14 bases. In germline, CDR1 is MRHNA, CDR2 SNTAGT. The CDR3 consists of 13 residues. The CDR3 spells CASSQRQEGTQYF. The CDR3 DNA reads as TGTGCCAGCAGTCAACGCCAAGAGGGTACGCAGTATTTT.

The sample holds a few counts of this clone. The rearrangement links TRBV29-1 to TRBJ2-5, with 8 nucleotides matching TRBD1. The germline V gene encodes CDR1 SQVTM and CDR2 ANQGSEA. CDR3 size: 12 residues. The junction had 3 bases not matched to a gene; V was cut back by 8 bases and J by 1 base. The CDR3, as DNA: TGCAGCACAGGACAGGGCCAAGAGACCCAGTACTTC. Encoded protein: CSTGQGQETQYF.

The DNA of the CDR3 is TGTGCCAGCAGTGAAGCTGACCGACTAGCAATCACCTACAATGAGCAGTTCTTC. Its translation is CASSEADRLAITYNEQFF. The rearrangement links TRBV6-1 to TRBJ2-1; 7 bases line up with TRBD2. After removal of 0 bases from V and 2 bases from J, the junction contained 10 bases not matched to a gene. This CDR3 region has 18 residues. Germline lookup yields CDR1 MNHNS and CDR2 SASEGT.